The 27 T cell receptor beta chains reported below all come from one sample, sequenced in a study of graft-versus-host responses after intestinal transplantation. These receptors have no identified antigens. Using immunoSEQ multiplex PCR, the repertoire was profiled, and TCRdb retains in-frame clones only, with some absent. The sample consists of more than 25,000 clones, around 80% of them appearing once. Sample: unstimulated CD4+ T cells sorted from spleen or lymph node cells, taken before intestinal transplant. The source of these receptors is a human donor who received an intestinal transplant.

The gene calls are TRBV6-5 and TRBJ2-3; the match to TRBD1 covers 7 bases. Germline values: CDR1 MNHEY, CDR2 SVGAGI. The junction had 13 bases not matched to a gene; V was cut back by 4 bases and J by 6 bases. CDR3 length: 16 amino acids. The CDR3 spells CASSSTGTASRDTQYF. The CDR3 nucleotides read TGTGCCAGCAGTTCCACCGGGACAGCCAGTCGGGATACGCAGTATTTT.

J is TRBJ1-4 and V is TRBV7-9, with a weak D call TRBD1 (5 bases). The ends were cut back, 1 base at V and 3 bases at J, with 9 bases in the middle. CDR3 length: 15 amino acids. Germline V gene data show CDR1 as SEHNR and CDR2 as FQNEAQ (reference sequence). The CDR3 reads CASSLGQGPNEKLFF. CDR3 bases: TGTGCCAGCAGCTTAGGGCAGGGCCCTAATGAAAAACTGTTTTTT.

In this sample, this clone turned up once. The genes are TRBV5-1 and TRBJ2-5; D gene ambiguous. V lost 0 bases to trimming and J lost 5 bases, with 14 bases between them. Germline loops: CDR1 SGHRS, CDR2 YFSETQ. The CDR3 is 15 amino acids. CDR3 sequence reads: CASSLGAGRLETQYF. CDR3 in DNA: TGCGCCAGCAGCTTGGGAGCAGGAAGGTTGGAGACCCAGTACTTC.

This rearrangement joins TRBV6-5 to TRBJ1-2, with 8 bases that match TRBD1. The CDR3 is made up of 15 amino acids. Looked up from germline, CDR1 is MNHEY and CDR2 is SVGAGI. V was clipped by 6 bases and J by 0 bases; unmatched bases: 6. The CDR3 region is CASSPGTGANYGYTF. The CDR3, as DNA: TGTGCCAGCAGCCCAGGGACAGGCGCTAACTATGGCTACACCTTC.

This clone appeared once. V gene TRBV12-2 combines with J gene TRBJ2-7; the table's TRBD1 call for D was not verified on the DNA. TRBV12-2 is flagged as a pseudogene. This CDR3 is 14 amino acids long. The chain's CDR3 is CASRFGQFSYEQYF. The CDR3, as DNA: TGTGCAAGTCGCTTCGGACAGTTCTCCTACGAGCAGTACTTC.

This clone came up once. The genes are TRBV7-8 and TRBJ2-3; 7 bases are shared with TRBD2. After removal of 1 base from V and 2 bases from J, the junction contained 6 bases not matched to a gene. CDR3 length: 16 amino acids. CDR1 SGHVS and CDR2 FQNEAQ come from the germline V gene. The chain's CDR3 is CASSLGTSGATDTQYF. CDR3 DNA: TGTGCCAGCAGCTTAGGAACCAGCGGGGCCACAGATACGCAGTATTTT.

The V and J genes are TRBV5-1 and TRBJ2-5; the D gene could be TRBD1 or TRBD2 (6 bases each). The CDR3 runs 13 residues. Germline CDR1 SGHRS, CDR2 YFSETQ. V was pared by 5 bases and J by 4 bases, with 12 bases between. CDR3 in amino acids: CASSSGAGETQYF. The CDR3 DNA reads as TGCGCCAGCAGTTCGGGGGCAGGAGAGACCCAGTACTTC.

This chain links TRBV5-1 with TRBJ1-2; D gene unclear. Germline V gives CDR1 SGHRS, CDR2 YFSETQ. Trimming shortened V by 0 bases and J by 1 base, and 10 bases separated the two germline ends. The CDR3 spans 15 residues. CDR3 DNA: TGCGCCAGCAGCTTGGGGTCGGTTCTTAACTATGGCTACACCTTC. This encodes CASSLGSVLNYGYTF.

The chain joins TRBV5-1 to TRBJ2-4; 8 bases agree with TRBD2. The CDR3 contains 14 residues. V lost 4 bases and J lost 6; bases outside the gene matches: 6. Germline V lookup: CDR1 SGHRS, CDR2 YFSETQ. This chain's CDR3 is CASSPGGQSNIQYF. The CDR3 nucleotides read TGCGCCAGCAGCCCGGGGGGGCAGTCAAACATTCAGTACTTC.

V usage is TRBV29-1 and J usage is TRBJ1-2, with TRBD1 identical over 9 bases. This CDR3 contains 15 residues. J was trimmed by 2 bases and V by 4 bases; bases with no gene match: 8. The germline CDR1 and CDR2 sequences are SQVTM and ANQGSEA. The DNA for the CDR3 is TGCAGCGTTGGGGACAGGGCGACCGGGAACTATGGCTACACCTTC. This sequence encodes CSVGDRATGNYGYTF.

The J gene is TRBJ2-1, the V gene TRBV27, with 7 bases identical to TRBD2. J gave up 2 bases and V 0 bases, and 7 bases lay outside the gene matches. Germline V gene sequence: CDR1 MNHEY, CDR2 SMNVEV (reference sequence). The length of the CDR3 is 17 residues. For the CDR3, the DNA is TGTGCCAGCAGTTTATCTAAAGCGGGGCCCCCCTACAATGAGCAGTTCTTC. Its translation is CASSLSKAGPPYNEQFF.

The V call is TRBV14, the J call TRBJ2-5; D perhaps matches TRBD2 (5 bases). The germline CDR1 and CDR2 sequences are SGHDN and FVKESK. Trimming removed 1 base at V and 10 bases at J, with 13 bases between. The CDR3 is 13 amino acids. DNA of the CDR3: TGTGCCAGCAGCCAAGGTCGGGTTCGGGACCAGTACTTC. It translates to CASSQGRVRDQYF. Looking up the rest from reference TRBV14 and TRBJ2-5 gives the full variable domain: EAGVTQFPSHSVIEKGQTVTLRCDPISGHDNLYWYRRVMGKEIKFLLHFVKESKQDESGMPNNRFLAERTGGTYSTLKVQPAELEDSGVYFCASSQGRVRDQYFGPGTRLLVL.

The genes are TRBV7-9 and TRBJ1-3; no clear D gene. The CDR3 length is 14 residues. Germline-derived CDR1 and CDR2 are SEHNR and FQNEAQ (reference sequence). The V end lost 1 base, the J end lost 0 bases, and 4 bases lay between the germline ends. The CDR3 nucleotides are TGTGCCAGCAGCTTAGGGGTCTCTGGAAACACCATATATTTT. Protein: CASSLGVSGNTIYF.

This sequence joins TRBV23-1 and TRBJ2-6, with D perhaps matching TRBD2 (5 bases). TRBV23-1 is an ORF for which the function is uncertain. V lost 4 bases and J 0 bases, leaving 28 bases between the germline ends. The CDR3 sequence is 22 residues long. In DNA, the CDR3 is TGCGCCAGCAGTCTGCACCCCAGGAGAGGGCGGCGGTCGTACTCTGGGGCCAACGTCCTGACTTTC. Its translation is CASSLHPRRGRRSYSGANVLTF.

The V gene is TRBV6-5, the J gene TRBJ2-7; D is uncertain. The CDR3 is 15 amino acids. Trimming cost V 6 bases and J 0 bases, with 15 bases left between them. Germline CDR1 is MNHEY and CDR2 is SVGAGI. The CDR3 loop is CASRTAYRSSYEQYF. The CDR3 region has the DNA TGTGCCAGCAGGACGGCATATCGGAGCTCCTACGAGCAGTACTTC.

The rearrangement uses TRBV6-1 and TRBJ2-4; D gene unclear. Deletions cut 7 bases from V and 5 bases from J, with 12 bases between. This CDR3 has 13 amino acids. Germline V gives CDR1 MNHNS, CDR2 SASEGT. In DNA, the CDR3 is TGTGCCAGCAAGTCCGTGAACGAAAACATTCAGTACTTC. Protein sequence: CASKSVNENIQYF.

The chain uses TRBV6-1 and TRBJ2-1, with D possibly being TRBD1 (5 bases). From germline, CDR1 is MNHNS and CDR2 SASEGT. The V end was cut by 3 bases, the J end by 4 bases, with 16 bases between. The CDR3 spans 16 residues. CDR3 nucleotide sequence: TGTGCCAGCAGTGACAGGGATGGAACAAATTACAATGAGCAGTTCTTC. Amino acid sequence: CASSDRDGTNYNEQFF.

V gene TRBV5-4 combines with J gene TRBJ1-1; D is undetermined. Trimming cost V 0 bases and J 0 bases, with 6 bases left between them. This CDR3 comprises 14 residues. Germline loops: CDR1 SGHNT, CDR2 YYREEE (reference sequence). Here the CDR3 reads CASSLEVVNTEAFF. As DNA, the CDR3 is TGTGCCAGCAGCTTGGAGGTCGTGAACACTGAAGCTTTCTTT.

This clone has a single count. The chain couples TRBV5-1 to TRBJ1-1; D is unresolved. From germline, CDR1 is SGHRS and CDR2 YFSETQ. V was cut by 4 bases and J by 5 bases, with 9 bases left in between. The CDR3 runs to 12 residues. The CDR3 region has the DNA TGCGCCAGCAGCAGAGGGCGGACTGAAGCTTTCTTT. Residues: CASSRGRTEAFF. The whole variable domain, filled in from reference TRBV5-1 and TRBJ1-1, reads KAGVTQTPRYLIKTRGQQVTLSCSPISGHRSVSWYQQTPGQGLQFLFEYFSETQRNKGNFPGRFSGRQFSNSRSEMNVSTLELGDSALYLCASSRGRTEAFFGQGTRLTVV.

The V and J genes are TRBV2 and TRBJ2-5, with 13 positions matching TRBD2. The germline gives CDR1 SNHLY, CDR2 FYNNEI. Germline trimming cut 6 bases from V and 5 bases from J; bases unmatched to any gene: 6. The CDR3 has 15 amino acids. The CDR3 bases are TGTGCCAGCAGGGCGAAGGGACTAGCGGGGGAGACCCAGTACTTC. This codes for CASRAKGLAGETQYF.

J is TRBJ2-7 and V is TRBV7-6; the match to TRBD1 covers 10 bases. Trimming cost V 3 bases and J 3 bases; bases outside gene matches: 11. Germline CDR1 and CDR2: SGHVS and FNYEAQ. The CDR3 is 17 amino acids. CDR3 amino acids: CASSFGTGDRGSYEQYF. Written as DNA, the CDR3 is TGTGCCAGCAGCTTTGGGACGGGGGACAGGGGAAGCTACGAGCAGTACTTC.

The chain combines TRBV6-6 with TRBJ2-7; D gene ambiguous. The V gene's germline CDR1 is MNHNY and CDR2 SVGAGI (reference sequence). The V and J ends lost 6 bases and 7 bases respectively, with 10 bases between them. This CDR3 has 11 amino acids. Here the CDR3 DNA reads TGTGCCAGCAGGTCCGGAAGTGAGCAGTACTTC. The encoded protein is CASRSGSEQYF.

The V call is TRBV5-4, the J call TRBJ1-2; no reliable D call. Looked up from germline, CDR1 is SGHNT and CDR2 is YYREEE (reference sequence). The CDR3 is 14 residues long. Deletions cut 0 bases from V and 4 bases from J, with 10 bases between. DNA of the CDR3: TGTGCCAGCAGCTTGGTTGGGGTAGGCTATGGCTACACCTTC. The encoded protein is CASSLVGVGYGYTF. The full variable domain, with the rest looked up from reference TRBV5-4 and TRBJ1-2, is ETGVTQSPTHLIKTRGQQVTLRCSSQSGHNTVSWYQQALGQGPQFIFQYYREEENGRGNFPPRFSGLQFPNYSSELNVNALELDDSALYLCASSLVGVGYGYTFGSGTRLTVV.

The chain joins TRBV2 to TRBJ2-1; 7 nucleotides line up with TRBD2. The V gene's germline CDR1 is SNHLY and CDR2 FYNNEI. V shed 5 bases, J shed 4 bases, and the junction held 8 bases outside the gene matches. This CDR3 comprises 15 residues. CDR3 in amino acids: CASSPYWRGYNEQFF. In DNA form, the CDR3 reads TGTGCCAGCAGTCCTTACTGGCGGGGGTACAATGAGCAGTTCTTC.

The chain has TRBV6-6 and TRBJ1-2; no definite D call. The CDR3 contains 12 residues. From germline, CDR1 is MNHNY and CDR2 SVGAGI (reference sequence). Trimming took 0 bases from V and 5 from J, leaving 4 bases between them. CDR3 sequence: CASSYSGYGYTF. The DNA of the CDR3 is TGTGCCAGCAGTTACTCGGGGTATGGCTACACCTTC.

This chain links TRBV6-1 with TRBJ2-3; D remains unclear. The CDR3 runs to 14 residues. The V and J ends lost 2 bases and 4 bases respectively, with 10 bases between them. The germline CDR1 and CDR2 sequences are MNHNS and SASEGT. For the CDR3, the DNA is TGTGCCAGCAGTGAATCATGGTCAGCAGATACGCAGTATTTT. Protein sequence: CASSESWSADTQYF.

Note on this clone: At one end, the junction sequence differs from germline, possibly due to a read error. The gene calls are TRBV5-1 and TRBJ2-3, with unresolved D. This CDR3 comprises 14 residues. Germline V gene lookup returns CDR1 SGHRS and CDR2 YFSETQ. The CDR3 DNA reads as TGCGCCAGCAGATCCATCTCCAGCACAGATACACAGTATTTT. This codes for CASRSISSTDTQYF.